This TCR beta chain is from a study of blood T cells in healthy people across ages. For the second PCR, which ran for about 6 to 11 cycles, a sample-barcoded 5' primer and a J-beta primer mix were used. MiXCR, run by TCRdb on the 5' RACE reads, gives a single entry per CDR3 protein. The table records 600,000 to 800,000 distinct CDR3 sequences, over 40% of them present only once. This clonotype occurred a few times. Isolated PBMCs totaled at least 6.5 million in each sample. The clonotype comes from an elderly woman in good health. Sequencing was done on a sample of blood.

In DNA form, the CDR3 reads TGTGCCACCAGCAGAGATACAGGTGGGGCAGATACGCAGTATTTT. Protein: CATSRDTGGADTQYF. The rearrangement uses TRBV15 and TRBJ2-3; perhaps TRBD1 as D (5 bases). Trimming took off 0 bases at V and 4 bases at J, with 11 bases between the two ends. CDR3 length equals 15 residues. Germline values: CDR1 LNHNV, CDR2 YYDKDF (reference sequence).